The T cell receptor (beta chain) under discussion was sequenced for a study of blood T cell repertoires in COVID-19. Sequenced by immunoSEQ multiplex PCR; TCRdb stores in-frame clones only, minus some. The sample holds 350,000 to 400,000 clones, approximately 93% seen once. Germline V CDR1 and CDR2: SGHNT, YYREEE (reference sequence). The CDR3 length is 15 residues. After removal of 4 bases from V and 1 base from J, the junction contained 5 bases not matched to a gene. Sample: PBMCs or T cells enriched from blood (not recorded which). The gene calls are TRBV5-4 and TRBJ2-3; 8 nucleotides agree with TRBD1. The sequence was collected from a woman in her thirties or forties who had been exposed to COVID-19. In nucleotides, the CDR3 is TGTGCCAGCAGCCCCGGACAGGGAGGCACAGATACGCAGTATTTT. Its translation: CASSPGQGGTDTQYF.